This passage covers 23 T cell receptor beta chains from one sample sequenced in a study of Graves' ophthalmopathy and Graves' hyperthyroidism. RNA transcripts yielded amplified TCR beta CDR3 regions. Second-round multiplex PCR came after first-round RT-PCR with HTBI primers. TCRdb ran MiXCR on the multiplex PCR reads and lists one entry per CDR3 protein. Of a few hundred thousand distinct CDR3 sequences in the sample, 15% to 20% are singletons; the top ten hold 1.5% to 2%. Sequencing was carried out using peripheral blood. The receptor set was obtained from a woman younger than 35 with Graves' ophthalmopathy.

This clonotype occurred many times. The chain has TRBV12-3 or TRBV12-4 and TRBJ2-7; 7 bases line up with TRBD1. With 7 bases clipped from V and 3 bases from J, the junction kept 6 bases outside the gene matches. CDR3 length: 13 amino acids. CDR3 loop: CASTPGQSYEQYF. The CDR3, as DNA: TGTGCCAGCACCCCGGGACAGAGCTACGAGCAGTACTTC.

This clonotype came up many times. The chain recombines TRBV18 with TRBJ2-7; D call uncertain. The CDR3 spans 12 residues. Deletions cut 0 bases from V and 5 bases from J, with 5 bases between. Germline V gene data show CDR1 as KGHSH and CDR2 as LQKENI. The CDR3 sequence is CASSPPLHEQYF. The CDR3 coding sequence is TGTGCCAGCTCACCACCTCTGCACGAGCAGTACTTC. The variable domain in full, with the rest retrieved from reference TRBV18 and TRBJ2-7, is NAGVMQNPRHLVRRRGQEARLRCSPMKGHSHVYWYRQLPEEGLKFMVYLQKENIIDESGMPKERFSAEFPKEGPSILRIQQVVRGDSAAYFCASSPPLHEQYFGPGTRLTVT.

This clonotype has a count of ten or more. J is TRBJ1-1 and V is TRBV7-6; 11 bases are shared with TRBD1. Germline values: CDR1 SGHVS, CDR2 FNYEAQ. The CDR3 extends over 13 amino acids. V shed 3 bases, J shed 12 bases, and the junction held 6 bases outside the gene matches. CDR3 protein: CASSFGDRGSTFF. For the CDR3, the DNA is TGTGCCAGCAGCTTCGGGGACAGGGGGTCGACTTTCTTT.

This clonotype appeared many times. The V gene is TRBV9, the J gene TRBJ1-2, with D maybe TRBD1 (5 bases). This CDR3 is 16 amino acids long. V gave up 4 bases and J gave up 4 bases, with 20 bases separating them. Germline V gives CDR1 SGDLS, CDR2 YYNGEE. The DNA of the CDR3 is TGTGCCAGCAGCCCGTGGGGAGAGGGGCTCATCTATGGCTACACCTTC. Encoded protein: CASSPWGEGLIYGYTF.

This clonotype was picked up many times. J is TRBJ1-3 and V is TRBV11-2, with D uncertain. This CDR3 has 15 amino acids. The V end was cut by 6 bases, the J end by 0 bases, with 12 bases between. Germline V gene lookup returns CDR1 SGHAT and CDR2 FQNNGV. As DNA, the CDR3 is TGTGCCAGCAGGCCCGTCAAGAGCTCTGGAAACACCATATATTTT. Amino acid sequence: CASRPVKSSGNTIYF.

This clonotype was observed many times. The DNA is left out, because the CDR3 cannot be placed on it with certainty; the CDR3 is given as TCRdb lists it. The chain couples TRBV4-3 to TRBJ2-7. Inclusive of both ends, the CDR3 amounts to 17 amino acids. Germline V gene lookup returns CDR1 LGHNA and CDR2 YSLEER. The CDR3 loop reads CASSQDPLSGVSYEQYF.

This clonotype has a count of ten or more. The rearrangement uses TRBV18 and TRBJ2-7, with 8 positions matching TRBD2. The CDR3 sequence is 13 residues long. The V and J ends lost 5 bases and 4 bases, in that order; junction bases with no gene match: 4. Per germline, CDR1 KGHSH and CDR2 LQKENI. CDR3 coding DNA: TGTGCCAGCTCAACCTCTAGCGGGTACGAGCAGTACTTC. Its protein product is CASSTSSGYEQYF. The full variable domain, its missing parts supplied by reference TRBV18 and TRBJ2-7, is NAGVMQNPRHLVRRRGQEARLRCSPMKGHSHVYWYRQLPEEGLKFMVYLQKENIIDESGMPKERFSAEFPKEGPSILRIQQVVRGDSAAYFCASSTSSGYEQYFGPGTRLTVT.

This clonotype was seen many times. This chain connects TRBV27 to TRBJ1-2, with D possibly being TRBD1 (5 bases). Germline lookup yields CDR1 MNHEY and CDR2 SMNVEV (reference sequence). Deletions cut 6 bases from V and 7 bases from J, with 12 bases between. This CDR3 contains 12 residues. CDR3 protein: CASRLGTAGYTF. The CDR3, as DNA: TGTGCCAGCAGACTGGGGACTGCTGGCTACACCTTC.

This clonotype was observed at least ten times. The chain joins TRBV6-1 to TRBJ1-1, with TRBD1 matching 10 bases. This CDR3 is built from 17 residues. The germline V gene encodes CDR1 MNHNS and CDR2 SASEGT. V shed 5 bases, J shed 3 bases, and the junction held 12 bases outside the gene matches. The CDR3: CASSLLPHGTGDTEAFF. The CDR3 DNA is TGTGCCAGCAGTCTTTTGCCTCACGGGACAGGGGACACTGAAGCTTTCTTT.

Many counts were recorded for this clonotype. Mismatch with germline at one junction end may stem from a read error. V is TRBV7-3 and J is TRBJ2-7, with a tentative D call TRBD1 (5 bases). The CDR3 has 13 residues. From germline, CDR1 is SGHTA and CDR2 FQGTGA. CDR3 loop: CASSLTGVGEQYF. The CDR3 DNA reads TGTGCCAGCAGCCTAACAGGTGTCGGCGAGCAGTACTTC. The full variable domain, its missing parts supplied by reference TRBV7-3 and TRBJ2-7, is GAGVSQTPSNKVTEKGKYVELRCDPISGHTALYWYRQSLGQGPEFLIYFQGTGAADDSGLPNDRFFAVRPEGSVSTLKIQRTERGDSAVYLCASSLTGVGEQYFGPGTRLTVT.

This clonotype was picked up many times. This CDR3 reads CASRYRDYSTDTQYF. CDR3 sequence (DNA): TGTGCCAGCAGATACCGGGACTATAGCACAGATACGCAGTATTTT. V usage is TRBV27 and J usage is TRBJ2-3; 7 bases match TRBD2. This CDR3 spans 15 amino acids. Germline V CDR1 and CDR2: MNHEY, SMNVEV (reference sequence). With V trimmed by 6 bases and J by 0 bases, 6 bases remained unmatched.

The table lists this clonotype with many counts. The chain recombines TRBV4-3 with TRBJ2-2; 9 positions match TRBD2. Per germline, CDR1 LGHNA and CDR2 YSLEER. The CDR3 is 20 amino acids. J gave up 0 bases and V 3 bases, and 14 bases lay outside the gene matches. For the CDR3, the DNA is TGCGCCAGCAGCCAGGCAGCAAAGATGGGCGGGGGGGCGAACACCGGGGAGCTGTTTTTT. Encoded protein: CASSQAAKMGGGANTGELFF.

Ten or more counts support this clonotype. The CDR3 reads CASSARSGRDGELFF. CDR3 nucleotide sequence: TGTGCCAGCAGCGCCCGTAGCGGGAGGGACGGGGAGCTGTTTTTT. This chain uses TRBV6-1 with TRBJ2-2, with TRBD2 matching over 11 bases. After removal of 6 bases from V and 7 bases from J, the junction contained 7 bases not matched to a gene. CDR3 length: 15 amino acids. Germline V CDR1 and CDR2: MNHNS, SASEGT.

This clonotype was counted ten times or more. The chain joins TRBV7-2 to TRBJ2-5, with TRBD1 matching over 8 bases. This CDR3 has 14 amino acids. V lost 7 bases and J lost 2; bases outside the gene matches: 6. Germline V gives CDR1 SGHTA, CDR2 FQGNSA. The CDR3 loop reads CASIKDRGQETQYF. Here the CDR3 DNA reads TGTGCCAGCATCAAAGACAGGGGTCAAGAGACCCAGTACTTC.

The CDR3 here is CASSLQRYQPQHF. The CDR3 nucleotides read TGTGCCAGCAGTTTACAAAGATATCAGCCCCAGCATTTT. J is TRBJ1-5 and V is TRBV12-3 or TRBV12-4; D gene unclear. Trimming removed 2 bases from V and 5 bases from J, with 7 bases in between. The CDR3 length is 13 residues.

This clonotype appeared many times. The chain uses TRBV7-2 and TRBJ1-6; 8 positions agree with TRBD1. CDR1 SGHTA and CDR2 FQGNSA come from the germline V gene. The CDR3 is made up of 15 amino acids. V was clipped by 2 bases and J by 9 bases; unmatched bases: 6. The CDR3: CASSLRQGAGSPLHF. The CDR3 DNA follows: TGTGCCAGCAGCTTAAGGCAGGGGGCTGGTTCACCCCTCCACTTT. Supplemented by reference TRBV7-2 and TRBJ1-6, the full variable domain reads GAGVSQSPSNKVTEKGKDVELRCDPISGHTALYWYRQSLGQGLEFLIYFQGNSAPDKSGLPSDRFSAERTGGSVSTLTIQRTQQEDSAVYLCASSLRQGAGSPLHFGNGTRLTVT.

Of note for this clonotype: An end of the junction differs from the germline gene, which may be a read error. The chain carries TRBV6-5 and TRBJ1-6, with unresolved D. Germline CDR1 reads MNHEY; CDR2 reads SVGAGI. This CDR3 spans 16 amino acids. The CDR3 region is CASSYSNLGYSSPLHF. CDR3 coding DNA: TGTGCCAGCAGTTACTCGAATCTCGGGTATAGTTCACCCCTCCACTTT.

The chain carries TRBV6-4 and TRBJ2-6, with TRBD1 identical over 8 bases. V shed 6 bases, J shed 0 bases, and the junction held 10 bases outside the gene matches. The CDR3 runs 18 residues. Per germline, CDR1 MRHNA and CDR2 SNTAGT. The CDR3 spells CASRPPETGVSGANVLTF. DNA of the CDR3: TGTGCCAGCAGGCCCCCGGAGACAGGGGTCTCTGGGGCCAACGTCCTGACTTTC.

This clonotype has at least ten counts. The J gene is TRBJ2-2, the V gene TRBV6-2 or TRBV6-3; TRBD1 matches 7 bases. From germline, CDR1 is MNHEY and CDR2 SVGEGT. The trim removed 0 bases at V and 3 bases at J, leaving 10 bases unmatched. The CDR3 is made up of 18 amino acids. The CDR3 loop is CASSYSSTGSAHTGELFF. The DNA of the CDR3 is TGTGCCAGCAGTTACTCCTCGACAGGGAGCGCACACACCGGGGAGCTGTTTTTT.

There are many counts of this clonotype. At one of its ends the junction is not consistent with the germline gene, which may arise from a read error. CDR3 sequence reads: CASSLARGALNF. Here the CDR3 DNA reads TGTGCCAGCAGTTTGGCAAGGGGCGCTTTGAACTTT. The V and J genes are TRBV12-3 or TRBV12-4 and TRBJ1-5, with D perhaps TRBD1 (5 bases). CDR3 length equals 12 residues.

This clonotype was counted ten times or more. V usage is TRBV6-2 or TRBV6-3 and J usage is TRBJ2-5, with D possibly being TRBD1 or TRBD2 (6 bases each). The germline V gene has CDR1 MNHEY and CDR2 SVGEGT. The CDR3 covers 15 residues. Trimming took off 7 bases at V and 2 bases at J, with 17 bases between the two ends. The DNA of the CDR3 is TGTGCCAGCACCAGGGGACTGAGGATACAAGAGACCCAGTACTTC. Translation: CASTRGLRIQETQYF.

This clonotype occurred many times. V and J are TRBV5-5 and TRBJ2-7; 7 bases agree with TRBD2. The CDR3 is 15 residues long. The germline V gene has CDR1 SGHKS and CDR2 YYEKEE (reference sequence). Germline trimming cut 4 bases from V and 4 bases from J; bases unmatched to any gene: 11. In nucleotides, the CDR3 is TGTGCCAGCAGCGGGGGACTACCAGATTCGTACGAGCAGTACTTC. Amino acid sequence: CASSGGLPDSYEQYF.

This clonotype showed up many times. The chain is built from TRBV2 and TRBJ2-7, with TRBD1 as a possible D gene (5 bases). Germline values: CDR1 SNHLY, CDR2 FYNNEI. This CDR3 region has 14 residues. V lost 8 bases to trimming and J lost 2 bases, with 16 bases between them. CDR3 sequence (DNA): TGTGCCAGCCTAGAGCTCAGGGTCCCCTACGAGCAGTACTTC. Translated: CASLELRVPYEQYF.